This TCR beta chain came from a study of cytomegalovirus exposure and HLA in healthy donors. TCRdb's table, derived via immunoSEQ multiplex PCR, lists solely in-frame clones and lacks some. The data hold 350,000 or so clones, with roughly 89% observed a single time. Deletions cut 6 bases from V and 2 bases from J, with 17 bases between. CDR3 length: 15 residues. Germline values: CDR1 MDHEN, CDR2 SYDVKM. This receptor was obtained from a woman between 18 and 30 years old in good health and CMV-seronegative. Sequenced: PBMCs. This chain uses TRBV28 with TRBJ2-7; D ambiguous. CDR3 nucleotides: TGTGCCAGCAGAAACCCGTCAGAGGCCCCCTACGAGCAGTACTTC. Translation gives CASRNPSEAPYEQYF.